This TCR beta chain is drawn from a study of cytomegalovirus exposure and HLA in healthy donors. The study's findings and limits: Immune exposure data for these donors was limited to CMV serostatus. One variant, a missense change in DCLRE1C, was linked in a later analysis to TCR beta V- and J-gene trimming.

The primer mix had 60 Vbeta and 13 Jbeta primers. The table came from immunoSEQ multiplex PCR; TCRdb's copy has only in-frame clones and leaves some out. Among some 130,000 clones listed, about four fifths were seen once. Germline V gene lookup returns CDR1 SGHNT and CDR2 YYREEE (reference sequence). The CDR3 has 12 amino acids. V was cut by 0 bases and J by 8 bases, with 8 bases left in between. In regard to this clone: Antigen: not known.

The rearrangement links TRBV5-4 to TRBJ1-2, with D possibly TRBD1 on 5 matching bases. Sequenced material: PBMCs. This clonotype was obtained from a middle-aged woman in good health and CMV-seronegative. The CDR3 sequence: CASSLDRHGYTF. The CDR3 DNA follows: TGTGCCAGCAGCTTGGACAGGCACGGCTACACCTTC.